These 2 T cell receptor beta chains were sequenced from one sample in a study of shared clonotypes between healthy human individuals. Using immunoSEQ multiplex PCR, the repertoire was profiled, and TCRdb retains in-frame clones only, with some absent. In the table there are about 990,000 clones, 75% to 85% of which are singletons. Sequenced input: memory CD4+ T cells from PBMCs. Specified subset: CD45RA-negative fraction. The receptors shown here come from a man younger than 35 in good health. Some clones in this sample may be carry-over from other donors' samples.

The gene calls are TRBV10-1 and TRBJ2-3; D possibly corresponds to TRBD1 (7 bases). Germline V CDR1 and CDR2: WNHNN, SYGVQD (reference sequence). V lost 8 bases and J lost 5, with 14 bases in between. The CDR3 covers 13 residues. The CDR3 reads CASGRDRQDTQYF. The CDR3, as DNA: TGCGCCAGCGGGCGGGACAGACAAGATACGCAGTATTTT.

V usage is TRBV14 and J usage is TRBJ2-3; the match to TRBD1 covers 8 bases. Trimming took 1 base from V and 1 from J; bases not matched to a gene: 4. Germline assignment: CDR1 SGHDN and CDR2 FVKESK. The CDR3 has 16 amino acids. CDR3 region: CASSQGQGLGTDTQYF. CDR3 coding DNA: TGTGCCAGCAGCCAAGGACAGGGGTTGGGCACAGATACGCAGTATTTT.